This T cell receptor (beta chain) comes out of a study of shared clonotypes between healthy human individuals. Comment on this clone: Its antigen is unknown.

Repertoires were generated with immunoSEQ multiplex PCR, while TCRdb's copy carries only in-frame clones and drops some. Of millions of clones listed, 90% to 95% are singletons. V was clipped by 2 bases and J by 5 bases, with 11 bases between them. Germline V lookup: CDR1 SGHTA, CDR2 FQGTGA. The CDR3 is made up of 14 amino acids. Whole-study results and caveats: Exclusively blood specimens were collected; tissue repertoires likely differ.

The chain employs TRBV7-3 and TRBJ2-3; either TRBD1 or TRBD2 may fit D (5 bases each). Sequencing was carried out using naive CD4+ T cells sorted from blood. Subset here: CD45RA+ positively selected. The sequence came from a man in his late teens or twenties in good health. CDR3 sequence: CASSLEGFGDTQYF. The CDR3 DNA reads as TGTGCCAGCAGCTTAGAGGGGTTTGGAGATACGCAGTATTTT.